The TCR beta chain described here comes from a study of regulatory T cells in long-lasting Graves disease. General study results and limits: The number of shared public clonotypes was higher in persistent patients (approximately 2,600) than new patients (around 960).

As to time point: persistent/refractory GD, antithyroid drugs over 5 years with positive TRAb. PBMC-extracted RNA yielded the TCR library. For this clonotype: Its antigen is as yet unknown.

Assembly of TCR beta libraries relied on iRepertoire HTBI primers together with Arm-PCR of CDR3 regions. Via MiXCR, TCRdb re-called the multiplex PCR reads, giving one row per CDR3 protein. The sample lists hundreds of thousands of distinct CDR3 sequences, about a fifth occurring once. This material consisted of peripheral blood mononuclear cells (PBMCs), taken when the disease was refractory, from a patient treated with antithyroid drugs. The sequence was obtained from a female donor with Graves disease.

The chain's CDR3 is CATSDGPSANEQFF. The CDR3 DNA is TGTGCCACCAGCGACGGACCCTCGGCGAATGAGCAGTTCTTC. The rearrangement uses TRBV24-1 and TRBJ2-1; D is unresolved. The CDR3 covers 14 residues. The germline V gene encodes CDR1 KGHDR and CDR2 SFDVKD. Trimming stripped 7 bases from V and 7 bases from J, with 16 bases between.